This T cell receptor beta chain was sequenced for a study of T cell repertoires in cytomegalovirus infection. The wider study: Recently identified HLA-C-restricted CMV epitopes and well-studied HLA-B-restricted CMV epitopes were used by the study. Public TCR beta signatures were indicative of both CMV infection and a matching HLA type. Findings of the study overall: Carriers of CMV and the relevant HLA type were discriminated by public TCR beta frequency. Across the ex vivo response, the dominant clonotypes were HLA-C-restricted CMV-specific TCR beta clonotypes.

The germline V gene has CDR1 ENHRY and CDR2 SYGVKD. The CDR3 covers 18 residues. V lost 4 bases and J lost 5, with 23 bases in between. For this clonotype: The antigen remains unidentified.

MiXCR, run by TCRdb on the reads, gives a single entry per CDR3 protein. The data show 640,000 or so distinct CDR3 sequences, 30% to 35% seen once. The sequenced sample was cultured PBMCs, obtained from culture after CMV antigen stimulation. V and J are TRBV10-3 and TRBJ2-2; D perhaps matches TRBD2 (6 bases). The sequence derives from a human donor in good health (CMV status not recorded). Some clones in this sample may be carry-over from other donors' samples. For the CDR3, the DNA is TGTGCCATCAGTGTGGGCTTCTTAAGTCGGCTAGCGACCGGGGAGCTGTTTTTT. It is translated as CAISVGFLSRLATGELFF.